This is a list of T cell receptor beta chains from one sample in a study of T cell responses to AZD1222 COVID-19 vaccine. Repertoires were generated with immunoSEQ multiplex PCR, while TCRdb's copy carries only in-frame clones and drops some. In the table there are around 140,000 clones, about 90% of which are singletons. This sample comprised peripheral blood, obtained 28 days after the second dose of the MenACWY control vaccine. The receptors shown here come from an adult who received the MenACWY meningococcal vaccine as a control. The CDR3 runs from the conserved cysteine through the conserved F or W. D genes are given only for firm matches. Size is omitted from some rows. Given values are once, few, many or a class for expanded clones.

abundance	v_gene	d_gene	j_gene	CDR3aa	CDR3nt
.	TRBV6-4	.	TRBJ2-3	CASRPRGSYAADTQYF	TGTGCCAGCAGACCCAGGGGCTCCTATGCCGCAGATACGCAGTATTTT
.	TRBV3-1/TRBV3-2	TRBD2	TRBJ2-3	CASSQVGSGGPGDTQYF	TGTGCCAGCAGCCAAGTAGGTAGCGGGGGACCAGGGGATACGCAGTATTTT
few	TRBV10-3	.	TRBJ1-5	CAISESVGSNQPQHF	TGTGCCATCAGTGAGTCGGTGGGAAGCAATCAGCCCCAGCATTTT
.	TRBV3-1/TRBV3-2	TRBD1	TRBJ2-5	CASRPRPTGGQETQYF	TGTGCCAGCAGACCACGCCCGACAGGGGGCCAAGAGACCCAGTACTTC
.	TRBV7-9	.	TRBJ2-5	CASSLDRAAQETQYF	TGTGCCAGCAGCTTAGACAGGGCGGCTCAAGAGACCCAGTACTTC
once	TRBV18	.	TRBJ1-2	CASSQEQTYYTF	TGTGCCAGCTCACAGGAACAGACGTACTACACCTTC
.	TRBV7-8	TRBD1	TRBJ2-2	CASSRPPTGTNTGELFF	TGTGCCAGCAGCCGACCCCCGACAGGGACGAACACCGGGGAGCTGTTTTTT
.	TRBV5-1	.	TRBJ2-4	CASRSSGVYDIQYF	TGCGCCAGCAGGTCCTCTGGGGTGTATGACATTCAGTACTTC
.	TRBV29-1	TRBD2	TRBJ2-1	CSVLTSEAYNEQFF	TGCAGCGTTCTGACTAGCGAGGCCTACAATGAGCAGTTCTTC
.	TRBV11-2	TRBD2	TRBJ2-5	CASSLDLELAGVKETQYF	TGTGCCAGCAGCTTAGATTTGGAGCTAGCGGGAGTCAAAGAGACCCAGTACTTC
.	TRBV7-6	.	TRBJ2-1	CASSLASNNEQFF	TGTGCCAGCAGCTTAGCGTCTAACAATGAGCAGTTCTTC
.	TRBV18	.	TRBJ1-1	CASSPPDGAEAFF	TGTGCCAGCTCACCACCGGACGGGGCTGAAGCTTTCTTT
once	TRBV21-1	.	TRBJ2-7	CASSNAAGQGSEQYF	TGTGCCAGCAGCAACGCCGCGGGACAGGGATCCGAGCAGTACTTC
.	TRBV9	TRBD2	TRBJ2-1	CASSVDLRGSYNEQFF	TGTGCCAGCAGCGTAGATTTGCGGGGGTCCTACAATGAGCAGTTCTTC
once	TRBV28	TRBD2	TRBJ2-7	CASSLWASGTYEQYF	TGTGCCAGCAGTTTATGGGCTAGCGGGACCTACGAGCAGTACTTC
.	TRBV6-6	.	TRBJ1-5	CASSYLGQPQHF	TGTGCCAGCAGTTACCTTGGTCAGCCCCAGCATTTT
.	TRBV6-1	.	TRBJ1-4	CASSEGGAGNEKLFF	TGTGCCAGCAGTGAGGGGGGGGCGGGTAATGAAAAACTGTTTTTT